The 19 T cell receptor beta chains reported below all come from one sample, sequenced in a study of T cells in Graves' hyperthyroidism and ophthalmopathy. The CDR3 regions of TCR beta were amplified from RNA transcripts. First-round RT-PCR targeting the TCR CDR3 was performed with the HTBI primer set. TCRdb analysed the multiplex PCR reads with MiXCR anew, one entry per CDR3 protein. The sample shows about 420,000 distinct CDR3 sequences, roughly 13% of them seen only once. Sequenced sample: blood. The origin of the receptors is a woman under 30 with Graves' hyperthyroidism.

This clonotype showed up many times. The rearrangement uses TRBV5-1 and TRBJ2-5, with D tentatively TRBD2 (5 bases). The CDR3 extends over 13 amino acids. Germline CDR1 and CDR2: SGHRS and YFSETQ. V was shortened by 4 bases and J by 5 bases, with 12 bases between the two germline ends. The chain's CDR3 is CASSETSSETQYF. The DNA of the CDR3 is TGCGCCAGCAGCGAAACTAGTAGTGAGACCCAGTACTTC. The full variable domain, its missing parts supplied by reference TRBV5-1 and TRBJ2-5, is KAGVTQTPRYLIKTRGQQVTLSCSPISGHRSVSWYQQTPGQGLQFLFEYFSETQRNKGNFPGRFSGRQFSNSRSEMNVSTLELGDSALYLCASSETSSETQYFGPGTRLLVL.

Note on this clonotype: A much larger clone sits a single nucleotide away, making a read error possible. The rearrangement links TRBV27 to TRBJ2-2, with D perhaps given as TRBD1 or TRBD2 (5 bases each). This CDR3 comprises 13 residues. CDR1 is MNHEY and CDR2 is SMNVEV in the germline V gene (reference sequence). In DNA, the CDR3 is TGTGCCAGCAGTTTCATGGACACCGGGGAGCTGTCTTTT. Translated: CASSFMDTGELSF.

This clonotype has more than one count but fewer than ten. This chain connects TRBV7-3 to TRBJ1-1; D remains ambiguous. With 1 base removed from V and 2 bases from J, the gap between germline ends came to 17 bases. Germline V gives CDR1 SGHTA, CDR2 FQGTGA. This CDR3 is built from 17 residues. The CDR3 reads CASSLKPDFVDNTEAFF. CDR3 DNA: TGTGCCAGCAGCTTAAAGCCCGACTTTGTGGATAACACTGAAGCTTTCTTT.

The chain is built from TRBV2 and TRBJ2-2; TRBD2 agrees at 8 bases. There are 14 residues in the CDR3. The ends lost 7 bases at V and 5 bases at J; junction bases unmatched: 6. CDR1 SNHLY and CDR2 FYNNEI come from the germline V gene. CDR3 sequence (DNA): TGTGCCAGCATCGGGAGGGCCCGGACCGGGGAGCTGTTTTTT. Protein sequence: CASIGRARTGELFF.

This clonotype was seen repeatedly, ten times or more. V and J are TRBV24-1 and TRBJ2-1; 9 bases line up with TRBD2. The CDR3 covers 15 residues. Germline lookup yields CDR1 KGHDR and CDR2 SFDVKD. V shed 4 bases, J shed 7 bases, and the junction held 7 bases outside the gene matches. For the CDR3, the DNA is TGTGCCACCAGTGACGGCGGGAGGGCCGAGAATGAGCAGTTCTTC. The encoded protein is CATSDGGRAENEQFF.

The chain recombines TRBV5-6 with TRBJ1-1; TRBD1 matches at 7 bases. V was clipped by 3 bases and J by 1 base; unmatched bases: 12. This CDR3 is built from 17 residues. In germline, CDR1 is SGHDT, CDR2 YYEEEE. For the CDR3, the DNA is TGTGCCAGCAGCTGGGGGTACCTTGGGACAGAGAACACTGAAGCTTTCTTT. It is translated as CASSWGYLGTENTEAFF.

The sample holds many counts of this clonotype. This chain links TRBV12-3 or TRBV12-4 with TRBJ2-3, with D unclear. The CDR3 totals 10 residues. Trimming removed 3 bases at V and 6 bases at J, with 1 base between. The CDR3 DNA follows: TGTGCCAGCAGTTTCGATACGCAGTATTTT. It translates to CASSFDTQYF.

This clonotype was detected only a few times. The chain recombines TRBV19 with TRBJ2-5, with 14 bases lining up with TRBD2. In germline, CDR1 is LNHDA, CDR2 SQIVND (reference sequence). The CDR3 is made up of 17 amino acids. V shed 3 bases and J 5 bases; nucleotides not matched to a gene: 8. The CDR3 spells CASSIGTSGSLSETQYF. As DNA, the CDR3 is TGTGCCAGTAGTATCGGGACTAGCGGGAGCTTGTCGGAGACCCAGTACTTC. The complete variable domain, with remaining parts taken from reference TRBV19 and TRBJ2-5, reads DGGITQSPKYLFRKEGQNVTLSCEQNLNHDAMYWYRQDPGQGLRLIYYSQIVNDFQKGDIAEGYSVSREKKESFPLTVTSAQKNPTAFYLCASSIGTSGSLSETQYFGPGTRLLVL.

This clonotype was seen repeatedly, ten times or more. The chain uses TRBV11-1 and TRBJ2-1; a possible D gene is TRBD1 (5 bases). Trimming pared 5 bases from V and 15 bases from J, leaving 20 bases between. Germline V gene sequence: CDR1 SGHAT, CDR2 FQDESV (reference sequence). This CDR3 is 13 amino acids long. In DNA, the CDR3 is TGTGCCAGCAGCCCAAGGGGTGTAGTTGTTCTGTTCTTC. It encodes CASSPRGVVVLFF.

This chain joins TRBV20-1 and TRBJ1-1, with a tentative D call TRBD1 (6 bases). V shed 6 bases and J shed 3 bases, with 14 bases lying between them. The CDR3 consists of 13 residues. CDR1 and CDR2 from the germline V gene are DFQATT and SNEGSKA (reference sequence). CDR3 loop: CSAGGGGHTEAFF. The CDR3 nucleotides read TGCAGTGCCGGAGGGGGGGGGCACACTGAAGCTTTCTTT.

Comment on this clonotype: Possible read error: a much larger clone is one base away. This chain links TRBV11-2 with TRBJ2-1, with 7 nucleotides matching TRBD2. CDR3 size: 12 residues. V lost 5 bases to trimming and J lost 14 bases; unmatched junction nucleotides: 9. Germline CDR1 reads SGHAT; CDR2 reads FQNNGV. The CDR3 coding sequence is TGTGCCAGCAGCGCTGGCGGGAGAGGGAAGTTCTTC. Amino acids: CASSAGGRGKFF.

This CDR3 is CASSEAPGTEERTDTQYF. Written as DNA, the CDR3 is TGTGCCAGCAGTGAAGCGCCTGGGACAGAAGAGCGCACAGATACGCAGTATTTT. This sequence joins TRBV6-1 and TRBJ2-3; TRBD1 matches at 7 bases. The CDR3 sequence is 18 residues long. Germline loops: CDR1 MNHNS, CDR2 SASEGT. The J segment lost 1 base and the V segment lost 0 bases, leaving 10 bases of the junction unmatched.

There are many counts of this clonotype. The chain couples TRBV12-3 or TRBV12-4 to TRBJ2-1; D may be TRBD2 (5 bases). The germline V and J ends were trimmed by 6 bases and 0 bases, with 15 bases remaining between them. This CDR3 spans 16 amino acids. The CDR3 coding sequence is TGTGCCAGCAGCCCCTCTAGCTCATACTCCTACAATGAGCAGTTCTTC. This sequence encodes CASSPSSSYSYNEQFF.

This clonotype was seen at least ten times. CDR3 sequence: CAISEAQFGANVLTF. The CDR3 nucleotides are TGTGCCATCAGTGAAGCGCAGTTCGGGGCCAACGTCCTGACTTTC. This chain uses TRBV10-3 with TRBJ2-6; D uncertain. V lost 3 bases and J lost 4, with 10 bases in between. The CDR3 loop spans 15 amino acids. Germline V lookup: CDR1 ENHRY, CDR2 SYGVKD.

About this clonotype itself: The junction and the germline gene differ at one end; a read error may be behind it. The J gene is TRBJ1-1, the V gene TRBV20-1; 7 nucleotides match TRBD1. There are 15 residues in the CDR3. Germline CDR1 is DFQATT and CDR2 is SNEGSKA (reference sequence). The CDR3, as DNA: TGCAGTGCTCCAGGGGGTTTCGTTTTGAACACTGAAGCTCTCTTT. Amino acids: CSAPGGFVLNTEALF.

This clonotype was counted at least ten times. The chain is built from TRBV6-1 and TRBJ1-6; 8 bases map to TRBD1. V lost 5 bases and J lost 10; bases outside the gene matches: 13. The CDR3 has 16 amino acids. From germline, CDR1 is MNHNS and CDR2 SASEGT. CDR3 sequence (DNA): TGTGCCAGCAGTTCCTCTTCGCAGGGGGCATGGTCACCCCTCCACTTT. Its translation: CASSSSSQGAWSPLHF.

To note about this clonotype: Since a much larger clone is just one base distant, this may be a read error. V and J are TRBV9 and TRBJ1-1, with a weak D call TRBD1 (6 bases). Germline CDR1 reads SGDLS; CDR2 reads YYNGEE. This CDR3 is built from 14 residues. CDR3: CATRRGLGNTEASF. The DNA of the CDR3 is TGTGCCACCCGACGGGGGCTCGGGAACACTGAAGCTTCCTTT.

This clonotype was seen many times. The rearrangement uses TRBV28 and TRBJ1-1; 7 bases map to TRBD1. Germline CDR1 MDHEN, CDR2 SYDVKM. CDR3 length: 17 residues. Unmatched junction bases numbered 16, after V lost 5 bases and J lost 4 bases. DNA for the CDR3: TGTGCCAGCAGTCCCTTAACATTAGGGGGCGCGGGCACTGAAGCTTTCTTT. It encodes CASSPLTLGGAGTEAFF.

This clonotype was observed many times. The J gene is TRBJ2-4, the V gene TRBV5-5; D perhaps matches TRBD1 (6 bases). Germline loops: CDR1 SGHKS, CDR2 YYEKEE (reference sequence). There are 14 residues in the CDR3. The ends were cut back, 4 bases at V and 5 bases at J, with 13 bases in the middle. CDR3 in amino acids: CASSGYRVQNIQYF. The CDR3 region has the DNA TGTGCCAGCAGCGGTTACAGGGTACAAAACATTCAGTACTTC.